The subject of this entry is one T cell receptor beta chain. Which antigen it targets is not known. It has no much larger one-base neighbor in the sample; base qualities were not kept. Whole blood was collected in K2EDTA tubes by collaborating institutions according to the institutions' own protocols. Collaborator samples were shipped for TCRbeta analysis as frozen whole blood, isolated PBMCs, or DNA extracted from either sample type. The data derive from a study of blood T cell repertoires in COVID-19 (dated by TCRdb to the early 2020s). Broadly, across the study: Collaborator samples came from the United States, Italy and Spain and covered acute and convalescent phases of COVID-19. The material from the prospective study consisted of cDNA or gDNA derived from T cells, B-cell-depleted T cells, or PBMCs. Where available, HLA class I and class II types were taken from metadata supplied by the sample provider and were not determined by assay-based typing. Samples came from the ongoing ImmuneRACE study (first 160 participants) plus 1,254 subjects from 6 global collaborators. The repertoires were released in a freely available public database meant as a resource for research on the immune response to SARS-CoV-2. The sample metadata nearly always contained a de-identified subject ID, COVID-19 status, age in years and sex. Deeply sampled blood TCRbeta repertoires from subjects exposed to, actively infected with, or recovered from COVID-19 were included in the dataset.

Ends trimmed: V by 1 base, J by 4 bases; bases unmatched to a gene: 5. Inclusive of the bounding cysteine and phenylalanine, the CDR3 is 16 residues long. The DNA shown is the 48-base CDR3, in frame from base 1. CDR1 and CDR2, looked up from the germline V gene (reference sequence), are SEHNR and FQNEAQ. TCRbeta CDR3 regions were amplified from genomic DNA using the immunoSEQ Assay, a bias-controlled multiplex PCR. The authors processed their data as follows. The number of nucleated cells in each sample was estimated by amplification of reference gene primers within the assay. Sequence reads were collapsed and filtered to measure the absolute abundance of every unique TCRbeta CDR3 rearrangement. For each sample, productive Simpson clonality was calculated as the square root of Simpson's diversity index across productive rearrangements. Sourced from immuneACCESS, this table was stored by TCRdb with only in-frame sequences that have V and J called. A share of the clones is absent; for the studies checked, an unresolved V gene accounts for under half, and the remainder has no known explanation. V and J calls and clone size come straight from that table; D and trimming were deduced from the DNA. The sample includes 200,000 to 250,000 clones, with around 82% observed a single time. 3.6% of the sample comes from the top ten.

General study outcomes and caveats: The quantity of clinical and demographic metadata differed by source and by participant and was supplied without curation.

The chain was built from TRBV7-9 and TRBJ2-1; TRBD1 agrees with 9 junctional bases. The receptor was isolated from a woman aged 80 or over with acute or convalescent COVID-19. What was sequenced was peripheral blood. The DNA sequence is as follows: TGTGCCAGCAGCTTAGTCTCGGGACAGGGATACAATGAGCAGTTCTTC. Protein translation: CASSLVSGQGYNEQFF.